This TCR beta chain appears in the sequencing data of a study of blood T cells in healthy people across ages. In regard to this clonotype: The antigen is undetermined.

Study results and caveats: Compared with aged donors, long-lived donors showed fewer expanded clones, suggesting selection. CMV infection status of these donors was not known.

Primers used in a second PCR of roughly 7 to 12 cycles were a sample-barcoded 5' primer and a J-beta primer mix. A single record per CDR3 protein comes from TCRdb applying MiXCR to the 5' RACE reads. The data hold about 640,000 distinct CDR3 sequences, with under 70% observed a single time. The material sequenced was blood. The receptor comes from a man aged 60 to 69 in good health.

CDR3 DNA: TGCGCCAGCAGCTTGGACGGGACGGATAACTATGGCTACACCTTC. This codes for CASSLDGTDNYGYTF. The gene calls are TRBV5-1 and TRBJ1-2, with a weak D call TRBD1 (5 bases). Germline V CDR1 and CDR2: SGHRS, YFSETQ. The germline V and J ends were trimmed by 0 bases and 1 base, with 10 bases remaining between them. The CDR3 sequence is 15 residues long.